The 31 T cell receptor beta chains listed next were all sequenced from one sample in a study of regulatory T cells. The primer mix had 52 TRBV and 13 TRBJ primers. Only in-frame clones appear in the TCRdb table, and some are missing; sequencing was by immunoSEQ multiplex PCR. Of several thousand clones in the sample, about 80% were seen once. Sequencing was performed on CD8+ T cells sorted from blood. These receptors all stem from a child aged 5 to 17 with CD3G deficiency.

This sequence joins TRBV5-1 and TRBJ2-2; D is undetermined. The V and J ends lost 7 bases and 3 bases respectively, with 7 bases between them. Germline values: CDR1 SGHRS, CDR2 YFSETQ. This CDR3 has 12 amino acids. The CDR3 bases are TGCGCCAGCCACGATTACACCGGGGAGCTGTTTTTT. This gives the protein CASHDYTGELFF.

The chain is built from TRBV11-2 and TRBJ2-5; 16 bases match TRBD2. The CDR3 totals 17 residues. Germline assignment: CDR1 SGHAT and CDR2 FQNNGV. The junction had 5 bases not matched to a gene; V was cut back by 5 bases and J by 2 bases. Here the CDR3 DNA reads TGTGCCAGCAGCCTGGGACTAGCGGGAGGGAAGCAAGAGACCCAGTACTTC. Translating it yields CASSLGLAGGKQETQYF.

V gene TRBV6-1 combines with J gene TRBJ2-7; D gene ambiguous. CDR3 length: 15 residues. The V end lost 2 bases, the J end lost 3 bases, and 14 bases lay between the germline ends. CDR1 is MNHNS, CDR2 SASEGT, per germline. The CDR3 nucleotides read TGTGCCAGCAGTGAATCGCGAGGCGGCGGCTACGAGCAGTACTTC. Its protein product is CASSESRGGGYEQYF.

This sequence joins TRBV28 and TRBJ1-5; tentatively, D is TRBD1 (6 bases). CDR3 size: 15 residues. V shed 5 bases and J shed 1 base, with 12 bases lying between them. CDR1 and CDR2 from the germline V gene are MDHEN and SYDVKM. CDR3 nucleotide sequence: TGTGCCAGCAGTCCGTCCGGGGGCAGCAATCAGCCCCAGCATTTT. It codes for CASSPSGGSNQPQHF.

The chain recombines TRBV13 with TRBJ2-5; 7 bases match TRBD2. Germline CDR1 PRHDT, CDR2 FYEKMQ (reference sequence). This CDR3 contains 14 residues. Trimming at V came to 4 bases and at J to 2 bases, leaving 4 bases not matched to a gene. CDR3: CASSSRGEQETQYF. The CDR3 nucleotides are TGTGCCAGCAGCTCCCGGGGGGAACAAGAGACCCAGTACTTC.

This rearrangement joins TRBV6-1 to TRBJ1-1; D is unclear. CDR3 size: 13 residues. V was pared by 4 bases and J by 4 bases, with 10 bases between. In germline, CDR1 is MNHNS, CDR2 SASEGT. The CDR3 sequence is CASSVGVGTEAFF. The CDR3 nucleotides read TGTGCCAGCAGTGTAGGAGTGGGCACTGAAGCTTTCTTT.

This clone is a singleton in its sample. The CDR3 protein is CASSNPGDTQYF. CDR3 nucleotide sequence: TGTGCCAGTAGTAACCCGGGAGATACGCAGTATTTT. The rearrangement joins TRBV19 to TRBJ2-3, with D uncertain. Germline V lookup: CDR1 LNHDA, CDR2 SQIVND (reference sequence). V gave up 4 bases and J gave up 5 bases, with 7 bases separating them. The CDR3 has 12 residues.

The chain has TRBV19 and TRBJ1-1, with D possibly matching TRBD1 (5 bases). The ends were cut back, 3 bases at V and 1 base at J, with 9 bases in the middle. The CDR3 totals 14 residues. CDR1 is LNHDA, CDR2 SQIVND, per germline (reference sequence). CDR3 DNA sequence: TGTGCCAGTAGTATTCGGGGCTGGAACACTGAAGCTTTCTTT. It translates to CASSIRGWNTEAFF.

This sequence joins TRBV9 and TRBJ2-3; D remains unclear. Trimming removed 0 bases from V and 2 bases from J, with 4 bases in between. Looked up from germline, CDR1 is SGDLS and CDR2 is YYNGEE. The CDR3 consists of 13 residues. The CDR3 DNA is TGTGCCAGCAGCGTAGCGGACACAGATACGCAGTATTTT. Translation: CASSVADTDTQYF.

This clone has just one count. This chain connects TRBV6-1 to TRBJ2-5, with D unclear. The last part of the DNA fits TRBJ2-7 better; the J call may be wrong. CDR3 size: 12 residues. Germline lookup yields CDR1 MNHNS and CDR2 SASEGT. Here the CDR3 DNA reads TGTGCCAGCGGGTTCAGGCCCTACGAGCAGTACTTC. It codes for CASGFRPYEQYF.

This chain links TRBV10-3 with TRBJ1-1; D uncertain. V was shortened by 3 bases and J by 5 bases, with 7 bases between the two germline ends. The V gene's germline CDR1 is ENHRY and CDR2 SYGVKD. CDR3 length equals 12 residues. Here the CDR3 reads CAISDPGTEAFF. For the CDR3, the DNA is TGTGCCATCAGTGATCCGGGGACTGAAGCTTTCTTT.

This clone was recorded a few times. This rearrangement joins TRBV6-1 to TRBJ1-5; D is possibly TRBD1 (6 bases). The germline V gene encodes CDR1 MNHNS and CDR2 SASEGT. CDR3 size: 15 residues. The V and J ends lost 5 bases and 0 bases respectively, with 11 bases between them. In DNA, the CDR3 is TGTGCCAGCAGTCCGACAGGTCATAGCAATCAGCCCCAGCATTTT. The encoded protein is CASSPTGHSNQPQHF.

The chain carries TRBV6-1 and TRBJ2-1, with D hard to call. Per the germline V gene, CDR1 is MNHNS and CDR2 is SASEGT. The CDR3 contains 14 residues. V was shortened by 4 bases and J by 10 bases, with 17 bases between the two germline ends. This chain's CDR3 is CASSGAYFRPEQFF. The CDR3 region has the DNA TGTGCCAGCAGTGGGGCTTATTTCCGACCAGAGCAGTTCTTC.

The chain links TRBV6-1 to TRBJ2-2; D is unclear. The CDR3 covers 14 residues. In germline, CDR1 is MNHNS, CDR2 SASEGT. Trimming stripped 7 bases from V and 0 bases from J, with 9 bases between. CDR3 in amino acids: CASIEAANTGELFF. CDR3 DNA sequence: TGTGCCAGCATTGAGGCGGCGAACACCGGGGAGCTGTTTTTT.

Only a few counts were recorded for this clone. The chain recombines TRBV7-8 with TRBJ1-1, with TRBD1 as a possible D gene (6 bases). The V gene lost 3 bases and the J gene lost 4 bases, with 9 bases spanning the gap. CDR3 length: 13 amino acids. From germline, CDR1 is SGHVS and CDR2 FQNEAQ. CDR3 in DNA: TGTGCCAGCAGCTTGGACAGAGGCACTGAAGCTTTCTTT. Amino acids: CASSLDRGTEAFF.

This clone was seen just once. The CDR3 DNA follows: TGCGCCAGCAGCTTGTTCGGGACTAGCACAGATACGCAGTATTTT. Translating it yields CASSLFGTSTDTQYF. The J gene is TRBJ2-3, the V gene TRBV5-1, with D possibly TRBD2 on 6 matching bases. Germline V gene lookup returns CDR1 SGHRS and CDR2 YFSETQ. The CDR3 is 15 residues long. V was pared by 1 base and J by 0 bases, with 9 bases between.

V is TRBV28 and J is TRBJ2-3; D perhaps matches TRBD1 (8 bases). In germline, CDR1 is MDHEN, CDR2 SYDVKM. The CDR3 extends over 17 amino acids. V lost 5 bases, J lost 2 bases, and 20 bases lay in between. This CDR3 is CASSPIGQGGDTDTQYF. CDR3 nucleotide sequence: TGTGCCAGCAGTCCTATAGGACAGGGAGGGGACACAGATACGCAGTATTTT.

This clone ranks as medium-sized. The rearrangement links TRBV7-9 to TRBJ2-7; TRBD2 might be the D (5 bases). Per germline, CDR1 SEHNR and CDR2 FQNEAQ (reference sequence). V dropped 1 base and J dropped 6 bases, with 7 bases sitting between them. The CDR3 runs 12 residues. CDR3 amino acids: CASSLGGIEQYF. In nucleotides, the CDR3 is TGTGCCAGCAGCTTAGGAGGGATCGAGCAGTACTTC. Full variable domain (outside the CDR3, taken from reference TRBV7-9 and TRBJ2-7): DTGVSQNPRHKITKRGQNVTFRCDPISEHNRLYWYRQTLGQGPEFLTYFQNEAQLEKSRLLSDRFSAERPKGSFSTLEIQRTEQGDSAMYLCASSLGGIEQYFGPGTRLTVT.

The chain combines TRBV7-9 with TRBJ2-1; TRBD2 is a possible D gene (7 bases). CDR1 and CDR2 (germline): SEHNR, FQNEAQ (reference sequence). V lost 3 bases, J lost 10 bases, and 19 bases lay in between. This CDR3 contains 15 residues. As DNA, the CDR3 is TGTGCCAGCAGCTTCGGTCAGGGAAGGGGGGGAGAGCAGTTCTTC. Amino acids: CASSFGQGRGGEQFF.

This clone was observed once. This rearrangement joins TRBV27 to TRBJ2-3; D is ambiguous. The CDR3 length is 13 residues. Germline V lookup: CDR1 MNHEY, CDR2 SMNVEV (reference sequence). V gave up 5 bases and J gave up 8 bases, with 14 bases separating them. The DNA for the CDR3 is TGTGCCAGCAGTCCCTCCCCATCCGGTACGCAGTATTTT. Protein sequence: CASSPSPSGTQYF.

V usage is TRBV5-1 and J usage is TRBJ2-7, with 8 bases identical to TRBD2. The V gene end was trimmed by 3 bases and the J gene end by 2 bases; junction bases not matched to a gene: 10. This CDR3 spans 16 amino acids. Germline CDR1 is SGHRS and CDR2 is YFSETQ. DNA of the CDR3: TGCGCCAGCAGCTCTCATCCACTAGCGGAGGCCTACGAGCAGTACTTC. This translates into CASSSHPLAEAYEQYF.

The table lists this clone with a count of one. V usage is TRBV11-2 and J usage is TRBJ1-2; a weak D match, TRBD1 (5 bases). Germline V gene lookup returns CDR1 SGHAT and CDR2 FQNNGV. CDR3 length equals 13 residues. V lost 0 bases, J lost 8 bases, and 10 bases lay in between. The DNA of the CDR3 is TGTGCCAGCAGCTTAGAGGCAGGGCGCGGCTACACCTTC. This gives the protein CASSLEAGRGYTF.

This chain links TRBV9 with TRBJ2-5; 15 bases align to TRBD2. CDR1 and CDR2 from the germline V gene are SGDLS and YYNGEE. The CDR3 covers 19 residues. The ends lost 0 bases at V and 1 base at J; junction bases unmatched: 7. CDR3 sequence reads: CASSVGPGLAGGLQETQYF. DNA for the CDR3: TGTGCCAGCAGCGTAGGACCGGGACTAGCGGGAGGCCTCCAAGAGACCCAGTACTTC.

The chain employs TRBV28 and TRBJ1-1; 7 bases fit TRBD1. Germline V lookup: CDR1 MDHEN, CDR2 SYDVKM. With 5 bases clipped from V and 6 bases from J, the junction kept 15 bases outside the gene matches. The CDR3 totals 16 residues. The CDR3 coding sequence is TGTGCCAGCAGTCCCCGGGGAGGGGGCCTGCTAGCTGAAGCTTTCTTT. This codes for CASSPRGGGLLAEAFF. Complete variable domain (other parts from reference TRBV28 and TRBJ1-1): DVKVTQSSRYLVKRTGEKVFLECVQDMDHENMFWYRQDPGLGLRLIYFSYDVKMKEKGDIPEGYSVSREKKERFSLILESASTNQTSMYLCASSPRGGGLLAEAFFGQGTRLTVV.

This chain connects TRBV28 to TRBJ2-7; no reliable D call. Trimming left V 3 bases short and J 5 bases short, with 14 bases between. The CDR3 spans 14 residues. CDR1 and CDR2 from the germline V gene are MDHEN and SYDVKM. The CDR3 DNA sequence: TGTGCCAGCAGTTTCGGAAGGGTCCTTAACGAGCAGTACTTC. This encodes CASSFGRVLNEQYF.

The genes are TRBV9 and TRBJ2-3; D is unresolved. The CDR3 is made up of 13 amino acids. Trimming took off 3 bases at V and 2 bases at J, with 7 bases between the two ends. Germline values: CDR1 SGDLS, CDR2 YYNGEE. CDR3 residues: CASSAADTDTQYF. Here the CDR3 DNA reads TGTGCCAGCAGCGCCGCCGACACAGATACGCAGTATTTT.

The rearrangement uses TRBV28 and TRBJ2-7, with D possibly matching TRBD1 (5 bases). With 4 bases removed from V and 5 bases from J, the gap between germline ends came to 18 bases. Looked up from germline, CDR1 is MDHEN and CDR2 is SYDVKM. The CDR3 is 15 amino acids. This chain's CDR3 is CASSSRVDIFHEQYF. The CDR3 nucleotides are TGTGCCAGCAGTTCCAGGGTCGATATTTTCCACGAGCAGTACTTC.

The chain is built from TRBV5-1 and TRBJ2-7; D is possibly TRBD1 or TRBD2 (7 bases each). The CDR3 extends over 14 amino acids. Deletions cut 4 bases from V and 0 bases from J, with 11 bases between. Germline V gene data show CDR1 as SGHRS and CDR2 as YFSETQ. The CDR3 DNA reads TGCGCCAGCAGCGCCAGGGGGGGCTCCTACGAGCAGTACTTC. Translated: CASSARGGSYEQYF.

This chain joins TRBV19 and TRBJ2-2, with D possibly matching TRBD1 (6 bases). V gave up 3 bases and J gave up 5 bases, with 13 bases separating them. The CDR3 spans 15 residues. Germline V gene data show CDR1 as LNHDA and CDR2 as SQIVND (reference sequence). CDR3 region: CASSIGTQGTGELFF. The CDR3 bases are TGTGCCAGTAGTATTGGGACACAGGGTACCGGGGAGCTGTTTTTT.

The chain joins TRBV5-1 to TRBJ2-4; 7 bases align to TRBD1. The CDR3 has 15 residues. V was clipped by 1 base and J by 6 bases; unmatched bases: 7. The V gene's germline CDR1 is SGHRS and CDR2 YFSETQ. The chain's CDR3 is CASSLLGGEGNIQYF. The CDR3 DNA reads TGCGCCAGCAGCTTGTTAGGGGGCGAGGGAAACATTCAGTACTTC.

The chain has TRBV6-1 and TRBJ1-1; no clear D. The CDR3 spans 14 residues. Per the germline V gene, CDR1 is MNHNS and CDR2 is SASEGT. V lost 4 bases, J lost 2 bases, and 11 bases lay in between. CDR3 nucleotides: TGTGCCAGCAGTGCCGGCAGATTCAACACTGAAGCTTTCTTT. It is translated as CASSAGRFNTEAFF.